This TCR beta chain was profiled in a study of blood T cell repertoires in COVID-19. Study overall: Donors in the United States, Italy and Spain gave samples during acute or convalescent COVID-19. T cells, B-cell-depleted T cells, or PBMCs supplied cDNA or gDNA.

The table lists this clone with a count of one. Study processing details: Amplification of reference gene primers provided the estimated nucleated cell counts. Assay used: immunoSEQ multiplex PCR; TCRdb lists only in-frame clones, some missing. That table supplies the V and J calls and clone size; D and trimming were determined from the DNA. The data show roughly 200,000 clones, approximately 80% seen once. The specimen was peripheral blood. This receptor was taken from a human donor in a cohort sampled during active COVID-19.

The CDR3: CASSFDGQGIEGYTF. CDR3 sequence (DNA): TGCGCCAGCAGCTTTGACGGACAGGGGATTGAGGGCTACACCTTC. The chain employs TRBV5-1 and TRBJ1-2; 9 bases line up with TRBD1. V was pared by 2 bases and J by 8 bases, with 10 bases of the junction left unmatched. There are 15 residues in the CDR3. CDR1 is SGHRS, CDR2 YFSETQ, per germline.